The following is a T cell receptor beta chain sequence with its context. Its antigen is undetermined. The sample is drawn from a study of beta chain features in type 1 diabetes. Looking at the study overall: Across the samples, over 85 million sorted cells were examined in total.

Points from the study as a whole: Within patients, naive, central memory and Treg TCRB repertoires seemed more similar than within healthy donors. Shortening that was moderate but significant affected the TCRB CDR3s of Type 1 diabetes patients in all four CD4+ subsets.

CDR3 length equals 13 residues. Germline loops: CDR1 MNHEY, CDR2 SVGAGI. Trimming took off 7 bases at V and 5 bases at J, with 12 bases between the two ends. Reverse transcribing all isolated RNA meant expressed TCRB transcripts were sequenced. The assay was immunoSEQ multiplex PCR, and TCRdb's table has in-frame clones only and misses some. Among around 400,000 clones listed, over 13% were seen once. The chain recombines TRBV6-5 with TRBJ2-1, with a weak D call TRBD2 (6 bases). The sequenced material came from naive CD4+ T cells from blood. The sequence derives from a woman between 18 and 29 years old in good health. This chain's CDR3 is CASTRTTDNEQFF. In DNA form, the CDR3 reads TGTGCCAGCACCAGGACTACCGACAATGAGCAGTTCTTC.